These 32 T cell receptor beta chains originate from one sample sequenced in a study of control samples from healthy donors and cancer patients. Profiling relied on immunoSEQ multiplex PCR, and the TCRdb table lists in-frame clones only, not all of them. The sample has roughly 43,000 clones; 90% to 95% are singletons. Source material: blood. These receptors originate from a man in his 60s in good health.

A single count supports this clone. The rearrangement uses TRBV2 and TRBJ1-6; tentatively, D is TRBD1 (5 bases). Germline V gives CDR1 SNHLY, CDR2 FYNNEI. This CDR3 spans 15 amino acids. V lost 4 bases and J lost 1, with 8 bases in between. CDR3: CASSVDKSYNSPLHF. The CDR3 DNA follows: TGTGCCAGCAGTGTGGACAAATCCTATAATTCACCCCTCCACTTT.

This chain links TRBV25-1 with TRBJ2-7, with D hard to call. V was trimmed by 5 bases and J by 0 bases, leaving 17 bases between them. Germline values: CDR1 MGHDK, CDR2 SYGVNS. The CDR3 loop spans 16 amino acids. DNA for the CDR3: TGTGCCAGCAGTCCGGGCCCGGCCTTCAACTCCTACGAGCAGTACTTC. Its translation: CASSPGPAFNSYEQYF.

This rearrangement joins TRBV2 to TRBJ2-5; D gene unclear. The V and J ends lost 4 bases and 2 bases respectively, with 8 bases between them. Germline-derived CDR1 and CDR2 are SNHLY and FYNNEI. This CDR3 has 13 amino acids. The CDR3 is CASSGDLQETQYF. CDR3 bases: TGTGCCAGCAGTGGCGACTTACAAGAGACCCAGTACTTC.

CDR3 sequence (DNA): TGCAGCGTTGACCAGGGGACTCTGGGCGTGGCTGAGCAGTTCTTC. Amino acid sequence: CSVDQGTLGVAEQFF. The chain recombines TRBV29-1 with TRBJ2-1; possibly TRBD1 or TRBD2 for D (6 bases each). Germline V CDR1 and CDR2: SQVTM, ANQGSEA. The CDR3 runs to 15 residues. Trimming pared 3 bases from V and 9 bases from J, leaving 21 bases between.

The rearrangement links TRBV19 to TRBJ1-2, with 7 bases matching TRBD1. CDR3 length equals 15 residues. Germline CDR1 and CDR2: LNHDA and SQIVND (reference sequence). The trim removed 2 bases at V and 4 bases at J, leaving 7 bases unmatched. DNA for the CDR3: TGTGCCAGTAGTATACAGGGGGGCCTGGCCTATGGCTACACCTTC. This translates into CASSIQGGLAYGYTF.

The chain's CDR3 is CAWSGTNEKLFF. The DNA for the CDR3 is TGTGCCTGGTCAGGGACCAATGAAAAACTGTTTTTT. The V gene is TRBV30, the J gene TRBJ1-4; D perhaps matches TRBD1 (5 bases). The V and J ends lost 5 bases and 5 bases respectively, with 9 bases between them. The length of the CDR3 is 12 residues. Germline CDR1 reads GTSNPN; CDR2 reads SVGIG (reference sequence).

The genes are TRBV19 and TRBJ1-5; no reliable D call. The CDR3 contains 14 residues. V dropped 2 bases and J dropped 1 base, with 6 bases sitting between them. Looked up from germline, CDR1 is LNHDA and CDR2 is SQIVND (reference sequence). CDR3 region: CASSIRQSNQPQHF. CDR3 DNA sequence: TGTGCCAGTAGTATAAGGCAGAGCAATCAGCCCCAGCATTTT.

This clone was observed once. CDR3 DNA: TGTGCCTGGGCCGCCCAAGCAGATACGCAGTATTTT. This translates into CAWAAQADTQYF. The rearrangement joins TRBV30 to TRBJ2-3; D gene ambiguous. Germline lookup yields CDR1 GTSNPN and CDR2 SVGIG (reference sequence). V was clipped by 5 bases and J by 4 bases, with 10 bases between them. This CDR3 has 12 residues.

The rearrangement links TRBV11-3 to TRBJ2-1; D not resolved. Per germline, CDR1 SGHNT and CDR2 YENEEA. The CDR3 sequence is 13 residues long. Trimming removed 5 bases from V and 7 bases from J, with 12 bases in between. The CDR3 reads CASSLGYGNEQFF. The CDR3 DNA reads TGTGCCAGCAGCCTGGGTTATGGTAATGAGCAGTTCTTC.

J is TRBJ1-6 and V is TRBV7-6; 7 nucleotides agree with TRBD1. V lost 0 bases and J lost 9; bases outside the gene matches: 5. Germline V gene data show CDR1 as SGHVS and CDR2 as FNYEAQ. The CDR3 covers 15 residues. The CDR3 nucleotides read TGTGCCAGCAGCTTAGCTTACAGGGGTGGTTCACCCCTCCACTTT. Translating it yields CASSLAYRGGSPLHF.

This chain uses TRBV29-1 with TRBJ2-2, with D possibly being TRBD1 (6 bases). There are 14 residues in the CDR3. The germline gives CDR1 SQVTM, CDR2 ANQGSEA. Deletions cut 7 bases from V and 1 base from J, with 13 bases between. The CDR3 reads CSGRTVVNTGELFF. CDR3 nucleotide sequence: TGCAGCGGGCGGACAGTTGTGAACACCGGGGAGCTGTTTTTT.

The rearrangement joins TRBV7-3 to TRBJ2-3, with 14 bases matching TRBD2. V shed 4 bases, J shed 6 bases, and the junction held 3 bases outside the gene matches. Germline V gene data show CDR1 as SGHTA and CDR2 as FQGTGA. This CDR3 contains 15 residues. CDR3 sequence: CASSSGLAGDDTQYF. The CDR3 bases are TGTGCCAGCAGCTCGGGACTAGCGGGAGATGATACGCAGTATTTT.

V gene TRBV7-3 combines with J gene TRBJ2-7; D tentatively fits TRBD1 or TRBD2 (5 bases each). The CDR3 spans 15 residues. Germline-derived CDR1 and CDR2 are SGHTA and FQGTGA. Trimming removed 1 base at V and 2 bases at J, with 12 bases between. The CDR3 here is CASSLNGAETYEQYF. The DNA of the CDR3 is TGTGCCAGCAGCTTAAACGGGGCGGAGACCTACGAGCAGTACTTC.

This clone appeared a single time. J is TRBJ2-1 and V is TRBV11-2; D gene unclear. V was cut by 2 bases and J by 9 bases, with 14 bases left in between. This CDR3 contains 14 residues. CDR1 is SGHAT and CDR2 is FQNNGV in the germline V gene. The CDR3 nucleotides are TGTGCCAGCAGCTTATTCTATGATACGGCTGAGCAGTTCTTC. It codes for CASSLFYDTAEQFF.

The gene calls are TRBV29-1 and TRBJ2-3; 7 bases align to TRBD1. CDR1 SQVTM and CDR2 ANQGSEA come from the germline V gene. The CDR3 runs 12 residues. V lost 7 bases and J lost 1; bases outside the gene matches: 2. As DNA, the CDR3 is TGCAGCGCCGGGACAGGCACAGATACGCAGTATTTT. Amino acids: CSAGTGTDTQYF.

V and J are TRBV9 and TRBJ2-2; D possibly corresponds to TRBD2 (6 bases). V was cut by 0 bases and J by 5 bases, with 11 bases left in between. Germline CDR1 and CDR2: SGDLS and YYNGEE. The CDR3 has 15 amino acids. The CDR3 sequence is CASSVAAGSTGELFF. The CDR3 region has the DNA TGTGCCAGCAGCGTAGCGGCCGGGAGTACCGGGGAGCTGTTTTTT.

This sequence joins TRBV2 and TRBJ2-7; D is uncertain. V dropped 11 bases and J dropped 2 bases, with 19 bases sitting between them. Germline V gives CDR1 SNHLY, CDR2 FYNNEI. CDR3 length equals 14 residues. The CDR3 loop reads CAGLLGLPPYEQYF. CDR3 sequence (DNA): TGTGCCGGCCTTCTGGGTCTGCCGCCCTACGAGCAGTACTTC.

This rearrangement joins TRBV7-8 to TRBJ1-2; unclear D gene. V was pared by 1 base and J by 4 bases, with 10 bases between. Germline assignment: CDR1 SGHVS and CDR2 FQNEAQ. The CDR3 runs to 14 residues. CDR3 sequence (DNA): TGTGCCAGCAGCTTAGGTAACCAAGGCTATGGCTACACCTTC. Residues: CASSLGNQGYGYTF.

The chain joins TRBV25-1 to TRBJ1-5; D is unresolved. The V and J ends lost 3 bases and 3 bases respectively, with 12 bases between them. The CDR3 length is 15 residues. CDR1 is MGHDK, CDR2 SYGVNS, per germline. DNA for the CDR3: TGTGCCAGCAGTGATTCGCAGCAGCCCAATCAGCCCCAGCATTTT. Protein product: CASSDSQQPNQPQHF.

The rearrangement uses TRBV30 and TRBJ1-5, with 7 bases aligning to TRBD1. The CDR3 is 16 residues long. Germline-derived CDR1 and CDR2 are GTSNPN and SVGIG (reference sequence). Germline trimming cut 1 base from V and 1 base from J; bases unmatched to any gene: 7. The CDR3 loop reads CAWSEKGQISNQPQHF. In DNA form, the CDR3 reads TGTGCCTGGAGTGAAAAGGGACAGATAAGCAATCAGCCCCAGCATTTT.

The chain is built from TRBV28 and TRBJ1-5, with 7 bases fitting TRBD1. CDR1 is MDHEN and CDR2 is SYDVKM in the germline V gene. The CDR3 contains 12 residues. Germline trimming cut 7 bases from V and 6 bases from J; bases unmatched to any gene: 3. The CDR3 is CASTTGLQPQHF. CDR3 coding DNA: TGTGCCAGCACGACAGGGCTTCAGCCCCAGCATTTT.

The genes are TRBV9 and TRBJ2-7; D is possibly TRBD1 or TRBD2 (5 bases each). V shed 2 bases and J shed 2 bases, with 11 bases lying between them. Per germline, CDR1 SGDLS and CDR2 YYNGEE. This CDR3 comprises 14 residues. CDR3 sequence: CASSVGAQAYEQYF. The DNA of the CDR3 is TGTGCCAGCAGCGTCGGGGCGCAGGCCTACGAGCAGTACTTC.

By sample share, this clone is hyperexpanded. The chain uses TRBV3-1 (or the pseudogene TRBV3-2) and TRBJ2-2, with D perhaps TRBD1 or TRBD2 (5 bases each). Deletions cut 0 bases from V and 4 bases from J, with 12 bases between. This CDR3 has 16 residues. Germline lookup yields CDR1 LGHDT and CDR2 YNNKEL (reference sequence). Here the CDR3 DNA reads TGTGCCAGCAGCCAAGATTCGAGGGACCGCACCGGGGAGCTGTTTTTT. Translation: CASSQDSRDRTGELFF.

This rearrangement joins TRBV19 to TRBJ1-5; TRBD1 is a possible D gene (5 bases). The CDR3 is made up of 14 amino acids. Germline loops: CDR1 LNHDA, CDR2 SQIVND (reference sequence). As DNA, the CDR3 is TGTGCTGGGGCGATCACACCGGGCACTCAGCCCCAGCATTTT. Translated, it gives CAGAITPGTQPQHF.

The chain recombines TRBV6-2 or TRBV6-3 with TRBJ2-1; 15 nucleotides agree with TRBD2. Germline CDR1 MNHEY, CDR2 SVGEGT. The V segment lost 5 bases and the J segment 14 bases; nucleotides outside the gene matches: 13. The CDR3 length is 16 residues. CDR3 coding DNA: TGTGCCAGCAGTCCCACCGGGACTAGCGGGAGGTTGGCGGAGTTCTTC. As protein: CASSPTGTSGRLAEFF.

The gene calls are TRBV29-1 and TRBJ1-1; TRBD1 might be the D (6 bases). The V gene lost 4 bases and the J gene lost 0 bases, with 12 bases spanning the gap. CDR3 length: 14 amino acids. Germline assignment: CDR1 SQVTM and CDR2 ANQGSEA. CDR3 protein: CSVGATGMNTEAFF. CDR3 sequence (DNA): TGCAGCGTTGGAGCCACAGGGATGAACACTGAAGCTTTCTTT.

The rearrangement links TRBV6-1 to TRBJ1-5; D not resolved. Trimming took 2 bases from V and 5 from J, leaving 13 bases between them. The germline CDR1 and CDR2 sequences are MNHNS and SASEGT. The CDR3 spans 15 residues. CDR3 sequence (DNA): TGTGCCAGCAGTGAATCAGCGTTCCCCTATCAGCCCCAGCATTTT. It is translated as CASSESAFPYQPQHF.

The rearrangement uses TRBV15 and TRBJ2-1; 7 bases line up with TRBD2. J gave up 3 bases and V 2 bases, and 1 base lay outside the gene matches. The CDR3 runs 14 residues. Per germline, CDR1 LNHNV and CDR2 YYDKDF (reference sequence). The CDR3 DNA reads as TGTGCCACCAGCAGAAGCGGGGACTACAATGAGCAGTTCTTC. Encoded protein: CATSRSGDYNEQFF.

This clone was detected only once. This chain connects TRBV6-5 to TRBJ1-3; 7 bases line up with TRBD1. In germline, CDR1 is MNHEY, CDR2 SVGAGI. V dropped 0 bases and J dropped 6; count of bases not matched to a gene: 5. The CDR3 contains 15 residues. DNA for the CDR3: TGTGCCAGCAGTTACTCGGCAGGGGGTAAAAACACCATATATTTT. Translating it yields CASSYSAGGKNTIYF.

This clone was counted only a few times. J is TRBJ2-4 and V is TRBV18, with TRBD1 as a possible D gene (6 bases). CDR3 size: 14 residues. V lost 6 bases, J lost 5 bases, and 14 bases lay in between. Per the germline V gene, CDR1 is KGHSH and CDR2 is LQKENI. DNA for the CDR3: TGTGCCAGCTCCCTTGGGGGCCGCCAAAACATTCAGTACTTC. It yields the protein CASSLGGRQNIQYF.

The chain uses TRBV3-1 (or the pseudogene TRBV3-2) and TRBJ2-1, with D tentatively TRBD1 (6 bases). Looked up from germline, CDR1 is LGHDT and CDR2 is YNNKEL (reference sequence). The V end was cut by 0 bases, the J end by 8 bases, with 17 bases between. This CDR3 has 16 amino acids. CDR3 region: CASSQDPPTGLDEQFF. In nucleotides, the CDR3 is TGTGCCAGCAGCCAAGATCCCCCCACAGGGCTCGATGAGCAGTTCTTC.

This clone occurred a few times. This chain uses TRBV30 with TRBJ2-7; maybe TRBD1 (6 bases). V was shortened by 1 base and J by 5 bases, with 12 bases between the two germline ends. The CDR3 contains 13 residues. Germline V gene data show CDR1 as GTSNPN and CDR2 as SVGIG (reference sequence). The CDR3 sequence: CAWSEWGRDEQYF. DNA for the CDR3: TGTGCCTGGAGTGAGTGGGGGCGGGACGAGCAGTACTTC.